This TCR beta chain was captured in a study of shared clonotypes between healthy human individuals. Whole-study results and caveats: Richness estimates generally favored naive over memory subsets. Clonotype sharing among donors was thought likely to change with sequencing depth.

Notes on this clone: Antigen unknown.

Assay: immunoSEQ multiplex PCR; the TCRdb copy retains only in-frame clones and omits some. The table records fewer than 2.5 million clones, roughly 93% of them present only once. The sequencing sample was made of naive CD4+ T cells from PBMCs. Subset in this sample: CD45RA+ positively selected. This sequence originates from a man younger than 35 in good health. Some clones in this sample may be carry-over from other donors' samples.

CDR3 residues: CASSVASGALNTGELFF. Here the CDR3 DNA reads TGTGCCAGCAGCGTAGCTTCGGGGGCCCTAAACACCGGGGAGCTGTTTTTT. The chain has TRBV9 and TRBJ2-2; the D gene could be TRBD1 or TRBD2 (6 bases each). Deletions cut 0 bases from V and 2 bases from J, with 14 bases between. CDR3 length: 17 amino acids. Looked up from germline, CDR1 is SGDLS and CDR2 is YYNGEE.